The 21 T cell receptor beta chains below were found in one sample sequenced in a study of T cell responses to AZD1222 COVID-19 vaccine. Profiling relied on immunoSEQ multiplex PCR, and the TCRdb table lists in-frame clones only, not all of them. Of roughly 200,000 clones listed, around nine tenths were seen once; the top ten hold approximately 8%. This material consisted of peripheral blood, taken on day 0 of AZD1222 vaccination. These receptors originate from an adult in good health.

The J gene is TRBJ1-2, the V gene TRBV10-2; D is unclear. V was pared by 2 bases and J by 3 bases, with 16 bases between. Germline lookup yields CDR1 WSHSY and CDR2 SAAADI. The CDR3 runs 16 residues. The CDR3 sequence is CASSEGQGWLDYGYTF. CDR3 DNA: TGCGCCAGCAGTGAGGGTCAAGGGTGGCTGGACTATGGCTACACCTTC.

This clone occurred a few times. V and J are TRBV27 and TRBJ1-6, with D perhaps TRBD1 (6 bases). Trimming took 7 bases from V and 6 from J, leaving 16 bases between them. There are 15 residues in the CDR3. Germline V CDR1 and CDR2: MNHEY, SMNVEV (reference sequence). The chain's CDR3 is CASTRVGGSNSPLHF. In DNA, the CDR3 is TGTGCCAGCACTCGGGTAGGGGGTAGTAATTCACCCCTCCACTTT.

The V and J genes are TRBV9 and TRBJ2-7; a weak D match, TRBD1 (5 bases). Germline loops: CDR1 SGDLS, CDR2 YYNGEE. The CDR3 runs 13 residues. V lost 4 bases and J 5 bases, leaving 13 bases between the germline ends. The CDR3 region has the DNA TGTGCCAGCAGCTCTCAGGGAAGGAACGAGCAGTACTTC. Translating gives CASSSQGRNEQYF.

The chain recombines TRBV7-3 with TRBJ1-1; D not resolved. The V gene's germline CDR1 is SGHTA and CDR2 FQGTGA. The length of the CDR3 is 16 residues. Trimming took 1 base from V and 5 from J, leaving 17 bases between them. CDR3 coding DNA: TGTGCCAGCAGCTTAAATCCCCCCCAGGTTTTTACTGAAGCTTTCTTT. Protein product: CASSLNPPQVFTEAFF.

V and J are TRBV10-3 and TRBJ2-7, with TRBD1 matching over 8 bases. From germline, CDR1 is ENHRY and CDR2 SYGVKD. V was clipped by 10 bases and J by 3 bases; unmatched bases: 8. The CDR3 totals 13 residues. CDR3 residues: CATMGQVFYEQYF. CDR3 bases: TGTGCCACAATGGGACAGGTTTTCTACGAGCAGTACTTC.

This clone came up once. This chain connects TRBV7-5 to TRBJ2-3; TRBD2, the D gene given by the table, was not confirmed from the DNA. TRBV7-5 is described as a pseudogene. CDR3 length: 14 residues. The CDR3 spells CVRSLSGNPDTQYF. The CDR3 DNA reads as TGTGTCAGAAGCTTATCGGGGAACCCAGATACGCAGTATTTT.

This sequence joins TRBV7-9 and TRBJ2-3, with TRBD1 as a possible D gene (5 bases). Germline V CDR1 and CDR2: SEHNR, FQNEAQ (reference sequence). The CDR3 has 14 residues. The ends were cut back, 5 bases at V and 7 bases at J, with 16 bases in the middle. The CDR3 DNA reads as TGTGCCAGCAGCCCCCAGACAGTAAGCTATACGCAGTATTTT. Amino acid sequence: CASSPQTVSYTQYF.

This clone has a single count. This chain joins TRBV18 and TRBJ2-7; 10 positions match TRBD1. The CDR3 has 16 amino acids. J gave up 4 bases and V 3 bases, and 9 bases lay outside the gene matches. CDR1 is KGHSH and CDR2 is LQKENI in the germline V gene. The CDR3 loop is CASSPTRDRGSYEQYF. Here the CDR3 DNA reads TGTGCCAGCTCACCGACCCGGGACAGGGGCTCGTACGAGCAGTACTTC.

The chain employs TRBV11-2 and TRBJ2-7, with D possibly TRBD1 on 5 matching bases. Per germline, CDR1 SGHAT and CDR2 FQNNGV. Trimming removed 5 bases from V and 2 bases from J, with 13 bases in between. This CDR3 spans 14 amino acids. CDR3 DNA: TGTGCCAGCAGCCATGGGGCTATTCCCTACGAGCAGTACTTC. As protein: CASSHGAIPYEQYF.

The V call is TRBV3-1 (or the pseudogene TRBV3-2), the J call TRBJ1-2; 8 bases align to TRBD1. The CDR3 runs to 16 residues. After removal of 3 bases from V and 0 bases from J, the junction contained 6 bases not matched to a gene. Per germline, CDR1 LGHDT and CDR2 YNNKEL (reference sequence). The CDR3 coding sequence is TGTGCCAGCAGCCATCCGTCGACAGGGGCTAACTATGGCTACACCTTC. Translated, it gives CASSHPSTGANYGYTF.

The chain employs TRBV28 and TRBJ1-6; 7 bases are a match to TRBD1. CDR1 and CDR2 (germline): MDHEN, SYDVKM. With 5 bases clipped from V and 3 bases from J, the junction kept 7 bases outside the gene matches. CDR3 length equals 16 residues. CDR3 DNA sequence: TGTGCCAGCAGTACCCGGGACAGCCTCTATAATTCACCCCTCCACTTT. This gives the protein CASSTRDSLYNSPLHF.

As regards this clone: Other nucleotide sequences from this sample produce the same CDR3. The chain uses TRBV19 and TRBJ1-1; D gene unclear. The CDR3 runs to 13 residues. In germline, CDR1 is LNHDA, CDR2 SQIVND (reference sequence). V lost 6 bases and J lost 2, with 10 bases in between. The CDR3 is CASRLGGNTEAFF. The CDR3 nucleotides read TGTGCCAGTAGATTGGGCGGCAACACTGAAGCTTTCTTT.

The V call is TRBV12-3 or TRBV12-4, the J call TRBJ1-3; D may be TRBD1 (6 bases). Trimming stripped 3 bases from V and 9 bases from J, with 12 bases between. This CDR3 contains 13 residues. CDR3 DNA: TGTGCCAGCAGTTTTTTCCAGGGGCGCACCATATATTTT. As protein: CASSFFQGRTIYF.

The gene calls are TRBV27 and TRBJ2-7, with D perhaps TRBD1 (5 bases). Looked up from germline, CDR1 is MNHEY and CDR2 is SMNVEV (reference sequence). This CDR3 spans 15 amino acids. V lost 9 bases to trimming and J lost 2 bases, with 20 bases between them. CDR3 DNA: TGTGCCAGTTCGAGAAACCGACAGTCAACCTACGAGCAGTACTTC. Translating gives CASSRNRQSTYEQYF.

The V and J genes are TRBV10-1 and TRBJ2-2, with 10 nucleotides matching TRBD1. Trimming cost V 0 bases and J 3 bases; bases outside gene matches: 1. Germline V lookup: CDR1 WNHNN, CDR2 SYGVQD (reference sequence). The CDR3 covers 16 residues. The CDR3 DNA sequence: TGCGCCAGCAGTGAGTCGGGACAGGGGCACACCGGGGAGCTGTTTTTT. Protein: CASSESGQGHTGELFF.

V usage is TRBV10-3 and J usage is TRBJ2-3, with D perhaps matching TRBD2 (6 bases). V shed 2 bases and J shed 3 bases, with 9 bases lying between them. Per the germline V gene, CDR1 is ENHRY and CDR2 is SYGVKD. This CDR3 region has 14 residues. Here the CDR3 DNA reads TGTGCCATCAGTGAGCCTGGGGGGACAGATACGCAGTATTTT. Translated: CAISEPGGTDTQYF.

The chain links TRBV15 to TRBJ1-5; D gene unclear. Per the germline V gene, CDR1 is LNHNV and CDR2 is YYDKDF (reference sequence). The V end lost 1 base, the J end lost 7 bases, and 8 bases lay between the germline ends. This CDR3 is 13 amino acids long. CDR3 nucleotides: TGTGCCACCAGCAGAGCCGTCGGGCAGCCCCAGCATTTT. Encoded protein: CATSRAVGQPQHF. The variable domain in full, completed from reference TRBV15 and TRBJ1-5, reads DAMVIQNPRYQVTQFGKPVTLSCSQTLNHNVMYWYQQKSSQAPKLLFHYYDKDFNNEADTPDNFQSRRPNTSFCFLDIRSPGLGDTAMYLCATSRAVGQPQHFGDGTRLSIL.

This clone has a single count. The CDR3 loop reads CASSLRPGPTDTQYF. The CDR3 nucleotides are TGTGCCAGCAGCTTAAGACCCGGGCCCACAGATACGCAGTATTTT. J is TRBJ2-3 and V is TRBV7-3; no firm D call. Per the germline V gene, CDR1 is SGHTA and CDR2 is FQGTGA. V lost 1 base to trimming and J lost 2 bases, with 10 bases between them. The CDR3 consists of 15 residues. Combining the CDR3 with reference TRBV7-3 and TRBJ2-3 gives the whole variable domain GAGVSQTPSNKVTEKGKYVELRCDPISGHTALYWYRQSLGQGPEFLIYFQGTGAADDSGLPNDRFFAVRPEGSVSTLKIQRTERGDSAVYLCASSLRPGPTDTQYFGPGTRLTVL.

V gene TRBV7-2 combines with J gene TRBJ1-2; D gene ambiguous. The CDR3 has 15 amino acids. The V and J ends lost 5 bases and 4 bases respectively, with 17 bases between them. Germline CDR1 and CDR2: SGHTA and FQGNSA. This CDR3 is CASSAPEVGSYGYTF. The CDR3 DNA reads as TGTGCCAGCAGCGCGCCTGAGGTAGGCTCCTATGGCTACACCTTC.

The V and J genes are TRBV10-2 and TRBJ2-5, with TRBD1 matching over 8 bases. This CDR3 is 15 amino acids long. The V gene's germline CDR1 is WSHSY and CDR2 SAAADI. V lost 5 bases to trimming and J lost 2 bases; unmatched junction nucleotides: 7. The CDR3 here is CASSNLGQGQETQYF. The CDR3, as DNA: TGCGCCAGCAGTAACTTAGGACAGGGTCAAGAGACCCAGTACTTC.

V and J are TRBV11-2 and TRBJ2-5, with D uncertain. Germline loops: CDR1 SGHAT, CDR2 FQNNGV. The length of the CDR3 is 11 residues. The germline V and J ends were trimmed by 4 bases and 0 bases, with 0 bases remaining between them. The CDR3 spells CASSYQETQYF. CDR3 DNA: TGTGCCAGCAGCTACCAAGAGACCCAGTACTTC.